This TCR beta chain was sequenced in a study of blood T cell repertoires in COVID-19. Study-level background: Whether acute or convalescent, the COVID-19 samples came from the United States, Italy and Spain.

In Seattle, patients joined the study during active infection and were tracked longitudinally. In the authors' methods: Reference gene primer amplification in the assay estimated nucleated cell counts. Repertoires were generated with immunoSEQ multiplex PCR, while TCRdb's copy carries only in-frame clones and drops some. V, J and clone size are taken as reported in that table, and D and trimming were inferred from the DNA itself. The top ten clones hold 15% to 19% of a sample with about 250,000 clones, about 80% of them seen once. The CDR3 length is 11 residues. Per the germline V gene, CDR1 is MDHEN and CDR2 is SYDVKM. Trimming removed 10 bases from V and 5 bases from J, with 11 bases in between. This clone was seen a few times.

J is TRBJ1-2 and V is TRBV28; D unclear. This sequence originates from a person in their 70s with COVID-19, enrolled during active disease. Sequencing was done on a sample of peripheral blood. The CDR3: CATSQVYGYTF. In DNA form, the CDR3 reads TGTGCCACTTCTCAGGTATATGGCTACACCTTC.